Below, one T cell receptor beta chain is given with its context. What antigen it recognizes has not been identified. Within one base of it there is no much larger clone, and no base qualities were kept. This record belongs to a study of shared clonotypes between healthy human individuals (dated by TCRdb to the early 2020s). About the study as a whole: Three men and two women, aged 18 to 49 years, made up the cohort. The study deeply sequenced blood TCR repertoires of about 5 healthy adults to estimate repertoire size and the extent of clonotype sharing between individuals. Between about 0.8 and 9.5 billion PBMCs per donor were obtained by leukapheresis. To increase sequencing depth and limit assay-specific biases, TCR repertoire library preparation and sequencing were carried out by different laboratories using diverse techniques. For each donor, CD4 naive and CD4 memory were each given three plates, CD8 naive was given two plates, and CD8 memory was given one plate. General conclusions and limits of the study: Across a handful of donors, around 5% of naive CD4, approximately 4% of naive CD8, around 2.5% of memory CD4, and approximately 0.42% of memory CD8 clonotypes were shared. Sampling was restricted to blood, and TCR repertoires in tissues likely differ from the TCR repertoires found in blood. Clonotypes shared by all four sorted-subset donors showed higher generation probabilities than non-shared clonotypes. Incomplete sequencing was indicated by rarefaction of sorted-subset datasets, despite the large sequencing depth. Estimated clonotype richness was generally larger for naive than for memory subsets. Pairwise subsampling indicated that sequencing depth was expected to affect the degree of clonotype sharing among donors. Because the study included only a small number of donors, the genetic and exposure-history diversity represented was limited.

The donors were healthy, HIV-negative adults with no recently reported acute infections or vaccinations. Every donor was a Caucasian adult living in Nashville, Tennessee, USA. Magnetic negative selection was used to enrich CD4+ T cells, after which naive cells were positively selected on CD45RA and the negative fraction became the memory subset. After blood collection by leukapheresis, PBMCs were isolated using Ficoll-Histopaque density gradient centrifugation and then cryopreserved in the vapor phase of liquid nitrogen. Analytical flow cytometry was used to check the purity and quantity of each magnetically sorted T cell population. Genomic DNA was isolated from every sorted fraction and measured by UV absorbance on a Nanodrop 2000c. V is cut by 3 bases and J by 3 bases, and the space between the germline ends is 9 bases. CDR1 MNHEY and CDR2 SVGAGI were looked up in the germline V gene. Measured from the cysteine to the phenylalanine, the CDR3 is 14 residues long. Only CDR3 DNA is held: 42 bases, read in frame from base 1.

Using the deep immunoSEQ assay, multiplex PCR amplified TCR CDR3 regions from genomic DNA. For each cell subset, the extracted genomic DNA was distributed evenly across all wells of several immunoSEQ 96-well plates, and each plate served as one replicate. For sorted subsets, around 200 ng genomic DNA, equal to 30,000 to 35,000 T cell genomes, was loaded into each replicate PCR. Purified libraries were measured with a Qubit 3.0 fluorometer, size-checked on a Bioanalyzer 2100, and measured again with the KAPA Library Quantification kit. Every immunoSEQ 96-well plate was sequenced on a dedicated single-read 150-cycle Illumina NextSeq 550 flow cell. Per the authors' processing: Because the immunoSEQ output held only junctional sequences and lacked quality scores, the filtering could not match the filtering applied to full-length reads. Sequences were annotated with PyIR, a Python wrapper for IgBLAST v1.9, using IMGT germline references to assign V/J genes and CDR3. Reads were filtered out if the reads had weak V/J assignments (E-value above 1e-6), no CDR3, stop codons, out-of-frame junctions, or ambiguous translated residues. A V3J clonotype was defined by an identical inferred V gene, J gene, and CDR3 amino acid sequence. To compute the percentage overlap between repertoires, the number of shared unique clonotypes was divided by the size of the smaller repertoire. Repertoire richness was assessed with RTK rarefaction, the Chao1 estimator, and Recon v2.1 estimates of unobserved clonotypes. Generation probabilities were computed with OLGA for all TCRbeta clonotypes obtained by the gDNA method from four donors. As stored in TCRdb, this immuneACCESS dataset retains in-frame rearrangements with V and J assigned. A fraction of the clones does not appear; measured against another copy, unresolved V genes explain less than half of the discrepancy, and the remainder lacks a known reason. V, J and clone size reflect that table, while D and trimming were determined from the DNA. For this sample the table gives millions of clones, of which 95% were detected only once. Together, the top ten hold 0.1% to 0.15% of the sample.

Sequenced material: naive CD4+ T cells sorted from blood. The sample's cell subset or site, from its label and the paper: CD45RA+ positively selected. The V gene is TRBV6-5 and the J gene is TRBJ1-5; the D gene lacks a confident call. The receptor comes from a man younger than 35 in good health. In nucleotides, the sequence is TGTGCCAGCAGTTATCGCAGAGACAATCAGCCCCAGCATTTT. The encoded protein is CASSYRRDNQPQHF.